Below, 13 T cell receptor beta chains from the same sample are listed, as sequenced in a study of T cell responses to AZD1222 COVID-19 vaccine. Method: immunoSEQ multiplex PCR; TCRdb's copy keeps in-frame clones and lacks some. The data show roughly 270,000 clones, with 94% seen just once and around 0.58% held by the top ten. The sequences come from peripheral blood, collected 28 days after the second AZD1222 dose. These receptors were obtained from an adult who received the AZD1222 COVID-19 vaccine.

The CDR3 loop is CAWRWGGGEKLFF. The CDR3 DNA sequence: TGTGCCTGGAGGTGGGGGGGAGGCGAAAAACTGTTTTTT. This chain uses TRBV30 with TRBJ1-4; possible D gene TRBD1, 5 bases. V dropped 3 bases and J dropped 8 bases, with 13 bases sitting between them. The CDR3 is 13 residues long. CDR1 and CDR2 (germline): GTSNPN, SVGIG (reference sequence).

This chain links TRBV20-1 with TRBJ2-7; D remains ambiguous. V was cut by 3 bases and J by 2 bases, with 8 bases left in between. The CDR3 extends over 12 amino acids. Per the germline V gene, CDR1 is DFQATT and CDR2 is SNEGSKA (reference sequence). DNA of the CDR3: TGCAGTGCTAGTTCAGCTGCCTACGAGCAGTACTTC. This encodes CSASSAAYEQYF.

J is TRBJ2-2 and V is TRBV6-5; the D is unclear. The CDR3 totals 14 residues. CDR1 is MNHEY, CDR2 SVGAGI, per germline. V lost 4 bases and J lost 2, with 8 bases in between. CDR3 sequence (DNA): TGTGCCAGCAGTTGGTCGGGCAACACCGGGGAGCTGTTTTTT. Residues: CASSWSGNTGELFF.

The rearrangement links TRBV28 to TRBJ1-1, with 9 bases matching TRBD1. Trimming removed 8 bases from V and 2 bases from J; junction bases left unmatched: 3. The CDR3 length is 13 residues. Germline CDR1 is MDHEN and CDR2 is SYDVKM. The CDR3 is CASHRGRNTEAFF. The CDR3 DNA is TGTGCCAGCCACAGGGGGCGAAACACTGAAGCTTTCTTT.

V and J are TRBV7-6 and TRBJ1-6; D not resolved. The CDR3 extends over 12 amino acids. Germline V gene lookup returns CDR1 SGHVS and CDR2 FNYEAQ. The V end lost 1 base, the J end lost 7 bases, and 2 bases lay between the germline ends. CDR3: CASSLGNSPLHF. The CDR3 DNA sequence: TGTGCCAGCAGCTTAGGGAATTCACCCCTCCACTTT.

J is TRBJ1-1 and V is TRBV12-3 or TRBV12-4; the D gene is possibly TRBD1 (5 bases). The CDR3 is 13 amino acids. V dropped 7 bases and J dropped 4 bases, with 13 bases sitting between them. This CDR3 reads CASTSSRGTEAFF. Here the CDR3 DNA reads TGTGCCAGCACCTCTTCAAGGGGCACTGAAGCTTTCTTT.

The V gene is TRBV10-3, the J gene TRBJ2-7, with D possibly TRBD1 on 7 matching bases. The length of the CDR3 is 16 residues. V gave up 4 bases and J gave up 5 bases, with 21 bases separating them. Germline assignment: CDR1 ENHRY and CDR2 SYGVKD. Here the CDR3 DNA reads TGTGCCATCAGTGCGAGTAGGAGGGGGCTTTTCCACGAGCAGTACTTC. This gives the protein CAISASRRGLFHEQYF.

The rearrangement joins TRBV28 to TRBJ2-5; D gene unclear. The CDR3 has 15 amino acids. Germline V gene sequence: CDR1 MDHEN, CDR2 SYDVKM. Trimming took off 4 bases at V and 2 bases at J, with 14 bases between the two ends. Written as DNA, the CDR3 is TGTGCCAGCAGTTCCCTCTTGGGCAGGCAAGAGACCCAGTACTTC. This encodes CASSSLLGRQETQYF.

The chain joins TRBV11-1 to TRBJ2-1; the D call may be TRBD1 or TRBD2 (5 bases each). The CDR3 runs 15 residues. The germline CDR1 and CDR2 sequences are SGHAT and FQDESV (reference sequence). V was trimmed by 5 bases and J by 0 bases, leaving 11 bases between them. The chain's CDR3 is CASSEDGASYNEQFF. CDR3 DNA sequence: TGTGCCAGCAGCGAAGACGGGGCCTCCTACAATGAGCAGTTCTTC.

The V call is TRBV6-5, the J call TRBJ1-5; TRBD1 agrees at 8 bases. CDR1 is MNHEY, CDR2 SVGAGI, per germline. The ends lost 6 bases at V and 4 bases at J; junction bases unmatched: 5. The CDR3 contains 14 residues. CDR3 sequence (DNA): TGTGCCAGCAGCCGGACAGGGTTTAATCAGCCCCAGCATTTT. Translation gives CASSRTGFNQPQHF.

The J gene is TRBJ2-2, the V gene TRBV28; 10 nucleotides match TRBD1. The CDR3 consists of 15 residues. The V gene's germline CDR1 is MDHEN and CDR2 SYDVKM. V gave up 4 bases and J gave up 3 bases; unmatched junction bases: 2. Written as DNA, the CDR3 is TGTGCCAGCAGTTCCGGACAGGGGGACACCGGGGAGCTGTTTTTT. Translating it yields CASSSGQGDTGELFF.

The rearrangement uses TRBV28 and TRBJ2-7, with a weak D call TRBD2 (6 bases). Germline CDR1 reads MDHEN; CDR2 reads SYDVKM. Trimming took off 8 bases at V and 4 bases at J, with 15 bases between the two ends. The CDR3 length is 13 residues. The CDR3 spells CASHGGFGYEQYF. CDR3 nucleotide sequence: TGTGCCAGCCATGGGGGGTTTGGGTACGAGCAGTACTTC.

The rearrangement joins TRBV6-5 to TRBJ1-5; no definite D call. V was clipped by 5 bases and J by 9 bases, with 11 bases between them. The CDR3 is made up of 12 amino acids. In germline, CDR1 is MNHEY, CDR2 SVGAGI. The CDR3 DNA is TGTGCCAGCAGTCCGGCCCGTCGGCCCCAGCATTTT. Protein: CASSPARRPQHF.